The 3 T cell receptor beta chains below all came from one sample that was sequenced in a study of metastatic and nonmetastatic thyroid tumors. None of the patients had undergone any treatment ahead of thyroid surgery. TCRdb reprocessed the PCR reads using MiXCR. Of about 21,000 clones listed, around 17% are singletons. The sample was blood. The receptors derive from a male donor with papillary thyroid cancer or a benign thyroid nodule (not recorded which). Some clones in this sample may be carry-over from other donors' samples.

This clone was recorded many times. The V gene is TRBV20-1, the J gene TRBJ2-7, with D possibly matching TRBD2 (6 bases). V lost 3 bases, J lost 3 bases, and 9 bases lay in between. CDR3 length: 12 amino acids. The germline CDR1 and CDR2 sequences are DFQATT and SNEGSKA (reference sequence). CDR3 coding DNA: TGCAGTGCTAGGGGGCGGGGCTACGAGCAGTACTTC. Translated, it gives CSARGRGYEQYF.

In this sample, this clone turned up many times. The chain has TRBV28 and TRBJ2-7, with D possibly matching TRBD1 (6 bases). CDR3 length: 12 residues. Germline V gene sequence: CDR1 MDHEN, CDR2 SYDVKM. V lost 8 bases to trimming and J lost 3 bases, with 11 bases between them. The DNA of the CDR3 is TGTGCCAGCGGGGGACAACTCTACGAGCAGTACTTC. Its translation is CASGGQLYEQYF.

This clone was seen repeatedly, ten times or more. The chain has TRBV6-1 and TRBJ2-1; D remains unclear. The ends were cut back, 2 bases at V and 8 bases at J, with 16 bases in the middle. Germline V gene sequence: CDR1 MNHNS, CDR2 SASEGT. This CDR3 has 15 residues. As DNA, the CDR3 is TGTGCCAGCAGTGAAATGTGGGCCGGAGTTTATGAGCAGTTCTTC. It specifies CASSEMWAGVYEQFF.